A single T cell receptor beta chain is shown here with its context. Its antigen is unidentified. This sample was taken from a study of cytomegalovirus exposure and HLA in healthy donors. It was with 60 Vbeta and 13 Jbeta primers that the PCR ran. Assay used: immunoSEQ multiplex PCR; TCRdb lists only in-frame clones, some missing. The sample consists of over 150,000 clones, approximately 80% of them appearing once. This CDR3 region has 17 residues. V shed 0 bases and J shed 12 bases, with 24 bases lying between them. Germline values: CDR1 LNHNV, CDR2 YYDKDF (reference sequence). Study findings and constraints: Some V segments (TRBV6-2 and TRBV6-3 among them) were excluded as indistinguishable.

The genes are TRBV15 and TRBJ2-1; a weak D match, TRBD2 (5 bases). Sequenced input: PBMCs. This sequence originates from a woman aged 45-65 years in good health and CMV-seropositive. This CDR3 is CATSRDVTSSPLFGQFF. In nucleotides, the CDR3 is TGTGCCACCAGCAGAGATGTCACTAGTAGTCCCTTGTTTGGGCAGTTCTTC.